This is a list of T cell receptor beta chains from one sample in a study of T cells after yellow fever vaccination. TCRdb ran MiXCR on the 5' RACE reads and lists one entry per CDR3 protein. The repertoire holds some 200,000 distinct CDR3 sequences, with roughly 3% as singletons. The sample here was CD4+ T cells sorted from PBMCs, taken 10 days after the yellow fever booster vaccination. These receptors all stem from a man aged 18 to 30 who received the YFV17D yellow fever vaccine. Both conserved end residues are part of each CDR3.

TRBJ2-3 TRBV15 CATSRGRGGHTDTQYF
TRBJ2-1 TRBV20-1 CSARESGGPTIYNEQFF
TRBJ2-6 TRBV12-3/TRBV12-4 CASRPQSSGANVLTF
TRBJ1-5 TRBV7-9 CASSLESGQPQHF
TRBJ1-5 TRBV4-1 CASSQPGQVQPQHF
TRBJ1-1 TRBV7-2 CASSLVEGREAFF
TRBJ2-1 TRBV7-9 CASSPQAGGLNEQFF
TRBJ2-5 TRBV2 CASNRGHQETQYF
TRBJ2-2 TRBV6-2/TRBV6-3 CASGRVELFF
TRBJ2-1 TRBV5-6 CASSLDRGHEQFF
TRBJ2-1 TRBV7-2 CASRDPGAYNEQFF
TRBJ1-5 TRBV7-2 CASSLGELQPQHF
TRBJ2-3 TRBV20-1 CSAGSGVSTDTQYF
TRBJ1-2 TRBV4-3 CASSQVRDRDRGYGYTF
TRBJ2-5 TRBV2 CATRKGGPEETQYF
TRBJ1-2 TRBV5-5 CASSFTDRAIGYTF
TRBJ1-6 TRBV18 CASSPGTGQNSPLHF
TRBJ2-6 TRBV7-9 CASSPRGPGANVLTF
TRBJ1-6 TRBV20-1 CSVLGQGVSPLHF
TRBJ1-5 TRBV7-9 CASSSSSRPHF
TRBJ2-3 TRBV6-6 CASSYPREGSSTDTQYF
TRBJ1-1 TRBV6-2/TRBV6-3 CASSPHRVMNTEAFF
TRBJ2-2 TRBV14 CASSQDNSGPGELFF
TRBJ2-3 TRBV30 CAWSYRDRGDPDTQYF
TRBJ1-6 TRBV5-1 CASSNEAIRESDSPLHF
TRBJ1-5 TRBV7-2 CASSIRQGGQPQHF
TRBJ2-1 TRBV20-1 CSARADSGLAGGDYTRNEQFF
TRBJ2-1 TRBV7-2 CASSLSGGNLYNEQFF